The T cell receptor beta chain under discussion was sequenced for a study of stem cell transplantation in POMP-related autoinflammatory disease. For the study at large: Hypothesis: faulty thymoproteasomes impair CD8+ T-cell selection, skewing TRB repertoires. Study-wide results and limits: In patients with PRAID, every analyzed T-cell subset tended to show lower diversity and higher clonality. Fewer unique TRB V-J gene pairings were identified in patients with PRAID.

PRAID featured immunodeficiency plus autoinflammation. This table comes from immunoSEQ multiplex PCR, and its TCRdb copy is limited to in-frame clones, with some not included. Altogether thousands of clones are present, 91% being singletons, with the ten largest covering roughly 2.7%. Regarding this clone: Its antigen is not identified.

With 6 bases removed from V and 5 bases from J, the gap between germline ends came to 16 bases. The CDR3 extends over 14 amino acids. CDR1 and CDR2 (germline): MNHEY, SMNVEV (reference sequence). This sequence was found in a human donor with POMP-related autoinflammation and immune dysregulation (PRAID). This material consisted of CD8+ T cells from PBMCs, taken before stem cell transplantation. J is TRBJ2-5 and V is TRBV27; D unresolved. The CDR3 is CASRRVGPGETQYF. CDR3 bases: TGTGCCAGCAGGAGAGTAGGGCCTGGGGAGACCCAGTACTTC.